The 30 T cell receptor beta chains given below trace back to one sample, sequenced in a study of siplizumab effects on memory and regulatory T cells. Method: immunoSEQ multiplex PCR; TCRdb's copy keeps in-frame clones and lacks some. The sample records about 72,000 clones, about 89% being singletons. The sequencing sample was made of CD8+ T cells sorted from blood. These receptor sequences come from a human donor in good health.

DNA for the CDR3: TGTGCCAGCAGCCATCTTCTACAGGGGGCAGATACGCAGTATTTT. Translated, it gives CASSHLLQGADTQYF. The chain combines TRBV4-2 with TRBJ2-3; 8 bases align to TRBD1. Germline V gene data show CDR1 as LGHNA and CDR2 as YNFKEQ. V dropped 3 bases and J dropped 4; count of bases not matched to a gene: 6. The length of the CDR3 is 15 residues.

V is TRBV27 and J is TRBJ2-7; a possible D gene is TRBD1 (5 bases). The CDR3 has 15 residues. Trimming took off 0 bases at V and 2 bases at J, with 11 bases between the two ends. Per the germline V gene, CDR1 is MNHEY and CDR2 is SMNVEV (reference sequence). For the CDR3, the DNA is TGTGCCAGCAGTTTATCGCAGGGTATCACCTACGAGCAGTACTTC. Translating gives CASSLSQGITYEQYF.

This sequence joins TRBV7-2 and TRBJ2-1, with 11 bases matching TRBD2. From germline, CDR1 is SGHTA and CDR2 FQGNSA. Losses at the gene ends were 3 bases for V and 5 bases for J; bases not matched to a gene: 9. This CDR3 is 17 amino acids long. The CDR3 DNA reads TGTGCCAGCAGCTTTATAGCGGGGGGGCGGAGCGACAATGAGCAGTTCTTC. Translating gives CASSFIAGGRSDNEQFF.

The V call is TRBV9, the J call TRBJ1-1; possible D gene TRBD1, 5 bases. The CDR3 length is 15 residues. V lost 0 bases, J lost 5 bases, and 14 bases lay in between. Germline CDR1 reads SGDLS; CDR2 reads YYNGEE. CDR3 sequence reads: CASSVGKGGGTEAFF. Written as DNA, the CDR3 is TGTGCCAGCAGCGTAGGAAAGGGTGGGGGAACTGAAGCTTTCTTT. The entire variable domain, with the rest obtained from reference TRBV9 and TRBJ1-1, is as follows: DSGVTQTPKHLITATGQRVTLRCSPRSGDLSVYWYQQSLDQGLQFLIQYYNGEERAKGNILERFSAQQFPDLHSELNLSSLELGDSALYFCASSVGKGGGTEAFFGQGTRLTVV.

This clone has a single count. The rearrangement uses TRBV6-1 and TRBJ2-5; D might be TRBD1 (6 bases). The last part of the DNA fits TRBJ2-7 better; the J call may be wrong. This CDR3 has 13 residues. CDR1 MNHNS and CDR2 SASEGT come from the germline V gene. The CDR3 sequence: CASSVGRGSEQYF. The DNA of the CDR3 is TGTGCCAGCAGTGTAGGCAGGGGCTCCGAGCAGTACTTC.

The V and J genes are TRBV7-3 and TRBJ1-1, with 7 bases aligning to TRBD1. The CDR3 has 15 amino acids. V trimming: 5 bases; J trimming: 0 bases; junction bases outside the gene matches: 6. The V gene's germline CDR1 is SGHTA and CDR2 FQGTGA. In DNA, the CDR3 is TGTGCCAGCAGCCCGTTGGGACAGTTGAACACTGAAGCTTTCTTT. This encodes CASSPLGQLNTEAFF.

V gene TRBV27 combines with J gene TRBJ2-7; D is unclear. V was trimmed by 2 bases and J by 1 base, leaving 15 bases between them. The germline V gene encodes CDR1 MNHEY and CDR2 SMNVEV (reference sequence). This CDR3 comprises 16 residues. The CDR3, as DNA: TGTGCCAGCAGTTTAAATCAGGCCTCCTTGTCCTACGAGCAGTACTTC. Residues: CASSLNQASLSYEQYF.

The CDR3 DNA reads TGTGCCAGCACCCTAGGACAGGGGCGCAATCAGCCCCAGCATTTT. This codes for CASTLGQGRNQPQHF. The J gene is TRBJ1-5, the V gene TRBV5-6; 9 bases fit TRBD1. V was clipped by 6 bases and J by 2 bases; unmatched bases: 6. The CDR3 has 15 amino acids. CDR1 is SGHDT, CDR2 YYEEEE, per germline.

The chain is built from TRBV5-1 and TRBJ1-1; 9 bases fit TRBD1. There are 12 residues in the CDR3. Germline V gives CDR1 SGHRS, CDR2 YFSETQ. Trimming cost V 5 bases and J 5 bases; bases outside gene matches: 1. CDR3 region: CASRDRGTEAFF. The CDR3 DNA follows: TGCGCCAGCAGGGACAGGGGTACTGAAGCTTTCTTT.

The chain uses TRBV11-2 and TRBJ2-3; possible D gene TRBD2, 5 bases. There are 11 residues in the CDR3. Trimming cost V 4 bases and J 10 bases, with 9 bases left between them. From germline, CDR1 is SGHAT and CDR2 FQNNGV. The DNA for the CDR3 is TGTGCCAGCAGCTCCCTGGACTCGCAGTATTTT. This gives the protein CASSSLDSQYF. Looking up the rest from reference TRBV11-2 and TRBJ2-3 gives the full variable domain: EAGVAQSPRYKIIEKRQSVAFWCNPISGHATLYWYQQILGQGPKLLIQFQNNGVVDDSQLPKDRFSAERLKGVDSTLKIQPAKLEDSAVYLCASSSLDSQYFGPGTRLTVL.

The chain is built from TRBV16 and TRBJ2-1, with D tentatively TRBD2 (6 bases). Germline-derived CDR1 and CDR2 are KGHSY and FQNENV. CDR3 length equals 14 residues. V was trimmed by 0 bases and J by 10 bases, leaving 13 bases between them. The CDR3 DNA is TGTGCCAGCAGCCAATCCCTAAAGGGGAGGGAGCAGTTCTTC. It translates to CASSQSLKGREQFF. Filled out from reference TRBV16 and TRBJ2-1, the complete variable domain reads GEEVAQTPKHLVRGEGQKAKLYCAPIKGHSYVFWYQQVLKNEFKFLISFQNENVFDETGMPKERFSAKCLPNSPCSLEIQATKLEDSAVYFCASSQSLKGREQFFGPGTRLTVL.

This clone appeared once. V usage is TRBV10-3 and J usage is TRBJ2-6; D assignment may be TRBD1 or TRBD2 (5 bases each). From germline, CDR1 is ENHRY and CDR2 SYGVKD. The V and J ends lost 3 bases and 0 bases respectively, with 24 bases between them. The CDR3 extends over 21 amino acids. CDR3 sequence reads: CAISDFYATGTDYSGANVLTF. The CDR3 DNA reads as TGTGCCATCAGTGATTTTTACGCGACCGGGACGGATTACTCTGGGGCCAACGTCCTGACTTTC.

The gene calls are TRBV5-1 and TRBJ2-7; D is uncertain. CDR1 SGHRS and CDR2 YFSETQ come from the germline V gene. CDR3 length equals 13 residues. V was pared by 2 bases and J by 3 bases, with 9 bases between. The CDR3 reads CASSFTAHYEQYF. The CDR3, as DNA: TGCGCCAGCAGCTTTACAGCACACTACGAGCAGTACTTC.

The chain couples TRBV4-1 to TRBJ2-5; the D gene could be TRBD1 or TRBD2 (5 bases each). TRBJ2-7 explains the end of the DNA better; the J call may be wrong. Per germline, CDR1 MGHRA and CDR2 YSYEKL. The length of the CDR3 is 16 residues. The CDR3 DNA reads TGCGCCAGCAGCCGGAGAGACAGAGGGAGCTCCTACGAGCAGTACTTC. Translating gives CASSRRDRGSSYEQYF.

This clone was recorded once. The chain is built from TRBV29-1 and TRBJ2-1; the match to TRBD2 covers 7 bases. CDR1 is SQVTM, CDR2 ANQGSEA, per germline. The CDR3 is 13 amino acids. V shed 6 bases and J 1 base; nucleotides not matched to a gene: 3. The chain's CDR3 is CSVREGSYNEQFF. The CDR3 DNA follows: TGCAGCGTCAGGGAGGGGTCCTACAATGAGCAGTTCTTC.

Here the CDR3 DNA reads TGTGCCAGCAGCCTGGCGGGGGAAGTCTACGAGCAGTACTTC. Translated: CASSLAGEVYEQYF. The J gene is TRBJ2-7, the V gene TRBV5-6, with 7 positions matching TRBD2. This CDR3 is built from 14 residues. The V and J ends lost 4 bases and 3 bases, in that order; junction bases with no gene match: 7. Germline V gene lookup returns CDR1 SGHDT and CDR2 YYEEEE.

This chain uses TRBV7-6 with TRBJ1-1; D not certain. Germline CDR1 reads SGHVS; CDR2 reads FNYEAQ. The CDR3 consists of 14 residues. V lost 0 bases and J lost 1, with 6 bases in between. Here the CDR3 reads CASSLAGENTEAFF. DNA of the CDR3: TGTGCCAGCAGCTTAGCCGGAGAGAACACTGAAGCTTTCTTT.

Only one count was recorded for this clone. The chain recombines TRBV4-1 with TRBJ2-1; 7 nucleotides agree with TRBD1. The CDR3 runs to 17 residues. Germline lookup yields CDR1 MGHRA and CDR2 YSYEKL. J gave up 8 bases and V 0 bases, and 13 bases lay outside the gene matches. CDR3 nucleotide sequence: TGCGCCAGCAGCCAAGAGCTCGGACAGGTCTCGCTGTATGAGCAGTTCTTC. Translated: CASSQELGQVSLYEQFF.

V usage is TRBV27 and J usage is TRBJ1-2; tentatively, D is TRBD1 (5 bases). CDR1 is MNHEY, CDR2 SMNVEV, per germline (reference sequence). The V gene lost 5 bases and the J gene lost 1 base, with 17 bases spanning the gap. This CDR3 has 16 amino acids. CDR3 nucleotides: TGTGCCAGCAGTGAGGACATGGAACACTTTAACTATGGCTACACCTTC. It is translated as CASSEDMEHFNYGYTF.

This clone showed up just once. The chain recombines TRBV2 with TRBJ2-1, with a weak D call TRBD2 (5 bases). The CDR3 is 15 amino acids. Between the trimmed V and J ends, which lost 10 bases and 2 bases, there was a span of 18 bases. Per germline, CDR1 SNHLY and CDR2 FYNNEI. DNA of the CDR3: TGTGCCACCTACTTCATAACTAGAACCTACAATGAGCAGTTCTTC. Residues: CATYFITRTYNEQFF.

The chain combines TRBV15 with TRBJ2-1; the match to TRBD2 covers 11 bases. The CDR3 spans 15 residues. Germline V gives CDR1 LNHNV, CDR2 YYDKDF (reference sequence). V lost 0 bases, J lost 7 bases, and 2 bases stayed unmatched. CDR3 nucleotides: TGTGCCACCAGCAGAGATTTAGCGGGAGGGAATGAGCAGTTCTTC. Translated: CATSRDLAGGNEQFF.

The genes are TRBV9 and TRBJ2-5, with a possible D match to TRBD1 (6 bases). V was cut by 0 bases and J by 7 bases, with 13 bases left in between. CDR3 length: 14 residues. CDR1 and CDR2 from the germline V gene are SGDLS and YYNGEE. As DNA, the CDR3 is TGTGCCAGCAGCGTAGGGGGGCGCGGCTCGACCCAGTACTTC. Protein sequence: CASSVGGRGSTQYF. Drawing the rest from reference TRBV9 and TRBJ2-5, the complete variable domain is DSGVTQTPKHLITATGQRVTLRCSPRSGDLSVYWYQQSLDQGLQFLIQYYNGEERAKGNILERFSAQQFPDLHSELNLSSLELGDSALYFCASSVGGRGSTQYFGPGTRLLVL.

The CDR3 here is CASSYEAGNPYGYTF. CDR3 nucleotides: TGTGCCAGCAGCTATGAGGCGGGGAACCCCTATGGCTACACCTTC. The V call is TRBV14, the J call TRBJ1-2; D not certain. The germline gives CDR1 SGHDN, CDR2 FVKESK. This CDR3 has 15 residues. The V and J ends lost 5 bases and 4 bases respectively, with 17 bases between them. The full variable domain, with the rest looked up from reference TRBV14 and TRBJ1-2, is EAGVTQFPSHSVIEKGQTVTLRCDPISGHDNLYWYRRVMGKEIKFLLHFVKESKQDESGMPNNRFLAERTGGTYSTLKVQPAELEDSGVYFCASSYEAGNPYGYTFGSGTRLTVV.

The chain carries TRBV13 and TRBJ2-5, with 9 bases fitting TRBD2. There are 16 residues in the CDR3. Unmatched junction bases numbered 12, after V lost 5 bases and J lost 5 bases. Germline V gene lookup returns CDR1 PRHDT and CDR2 FYEKMQ (reference sequence). CDR3 sequence reads: CASSEARREGVETQYF. The CDR3 bases are TGTGCCAGCAGCGAGGCTAGGCGGGAGGGGGTCGAGACCCAGTACTTC.

The J gene is TRBJ2-7, the V gene TRBV7-2; D ambiguous. The V end was cut by 5 bases, the J end by 2 bases, with 16 bases between. Germline V gene sequence: CDR1 SGHTA, CDR2 FQGNSA. The CDR3 is 15 residues long. CDR3 region: CASSPMRSNTYEQYF. The CDR3 nucleotides read TGTGCCAGCAGCCCCATGCGATCAAACACCTACGAGCAGTACTTC.

The chain uses TRBV6-5 and TRBJ2-5; no clear D gene. Trimming shortened V by 6 bases and J by 2 bases, and 16 bases separated the two germline ends. Germline CDR1 and CDR2: MNHEY and SVGAGI. This CDR3 spans 15 amino acids. Written as DNA, the CDR3 is TGTGCCAGCAGAAATCACCCCTCCGGGCAAGAGACCCAGTACTTC. Translating gives CASRNHPSGQETQYF.

J is TRBJ1-5 and V is TRBV18, with no clear D. The CDR3 runs 15 residues. Trimming cost V 1 base and J 7 bases, with 14 bases left between them. The V gene's germline CDR1 is KGHSH and CDR2 LQKENI. The CDR3 loop is CASSPQEGSRQPQHF. In nucleotides, the CDR3 is TGTGCCAGCTCACCACAGGAGGGCTCGCGACAGCCCCAGCATTTT.

The chain has TRBV5-1 and TRBJ1-1, with TRBD1 matching 9 bases. Germline CDR1 is SGHRS and CDR2 is YFSETQ. CDR3 length: 15 residues. J lost 5 bases, V lost 4 bases, and 9 bases had no gene match. The CDR3, as DNA: TGCGCCAGCAGCCCGGGACAGGGTTTGCGGACTGAAGCTTTCTTT. The encoded protein is CASSPGQGLRTEAFF.

The gene calls are TRBV5-6 and TRBJ1-2; a possible D gene is TRBD1 (5 bases). V was clipped by 2 bases and J by 4 bases, with 9 bases between them. Germline values: CDR1 SGHDT, CDR2 YYEEEE. The CDR3 extends over 13 amino acids. The chain's CDR3 is CASSFPGAYGYTF. DNA of the CDR3: TGTGCCAGCAGCTTCCCCGGGGCCTATGGCTACACCTTC.

V and J are TRBV4-1 and TRBJ2-2; TRBD1 is a possible D gene (6 bases). CDR3 size: 15 residues. The germline V gene has CDR1 MGHRA and CDR2 YSYEKL. V lost 2 bases and J 5 bases, leaving 12 bases between the germline ends. Here the CDR3 DNA reads TGCGCCAGCAGCCAAATGGGGGCTGAGACCGGGGAGCTGTTTTTT. Its protein product is CASSQMGAETGELFF.